One and the same sample provided the 10 T cell receptor beta chains below, sequenced in a study of T cell repertoires in cytomegalovirus infection. TCRdb used MiXCR to reprocess the reads, holding one entry per CDR3 protein. The sample has about 150,000 distinct CDR3 sequences; about a quarter are singletons. The sequenced sample consisted of PBMCs. All receptors come from a human donor in good health (CMV status not recorded). Some clones in this sample may be carry-over from other donors' samples.

This clonotype has ten or more counts. The chain is built from TRBV12-3 or TRBV12-4 and TRBJ1-4; possibly TRBD1 for D (5 bases). V was trimmed by 7 bases and J by 0 bases, leaving 9 bases between them. The CDR3 runs to 14 residues. CDR3 amino acids: CASTAGPTNEKLFF. The CDR3 coding sequence is TGTGCCAGCACCGCAGGGCCAACTAATGAAAAACTGTTTTTT.

The chain recombines TRBV28 with TRBJ2-1, with D unclear. V was cut by 4 bases and J by 2 bases, with 12 bases left in between. The CDR3 covers 15 residues. Per the germline V gene, CDR1 is MDHEN and CDR2 is SYDVKM. The CDR3 DNA sequence: TGTGCCAGCAGTTCCTCCCGACTGGCCTACAATGAGCAGTTCTTC. It specifies CASSSSRLAYNEQFF.

This clonotype was observed at least ten times. The rearrangement links TRBV7-8 to TRBJ1-5; D unclear. The CDR3 is 14 residues long. V gave up 4 bases and J gave up 8 bases, with 15 bases separating them. Germline CDR1 and CDR2: SGHVS and FQNEAQ. The CDR3 nucleotides are TGTGCCAGCAGCTCAGGTCGAAATTGGGAGCCCCAGCATTTT. As protein: CASSSGRNWEPQHF.

V gene TRBV25-1 combines with J gene TRBJ2-5, with a tentative D call TRBD2 (6 bases). The germline CDR1 and CDR2 sequences are MGHDK and SYGVNS. V dropped 1 base and J dropped 3 bases, with 9 bases sitting between them. The CDR3 has 14 amino acids. The CDR3 coding sequence is TGTGCCAGCAGTGAATTAATAGCGGAAGAGACCCAGTACTTC. This sequence encodes CASSELIAEETQYF. Complete variable domain (other parts from reference TRBV25-1 and TRBJ2-5): EADIYQTPRYLVIGTGKKITLECSQTMGHDKMYWYQQDPGMELHLIHYSYGVNSTEKGDLSSESTVSRIRTEHFPLTLESARPSHTSQYLCASSELIAEETQYFGPGTRLLVL.

This clonotype was observed a few times. J is TRBJ2-3 and V is TRBV6-5, with a possible D match to TRBD2 (6 bases). Germline values: CDR1 MNHEY, CDR2 SVGAGI. Between the trimmed V and J ends, which lost 6 bases and 3 bases, there was a span of 16 bases. The CDR3 contains 15 residues. CDR3 loop: CASSPGVGRTDTQYF. The CDR3 region has the DNA TGTGCCAGCAGCCCCGGAGTGGGGAGGACAGATACGCAGTATTTT.

This clonotype turned up a few times. The chain links TRBV6-6 to TRBJ1-3; 8 bases match TRBD1. Per germline, CDR1 MNHNY and CDR2 SVGAGI (reference sequence). The junction had 13 bases not matched to a gene; V was cut back by 8 bases and J by 4 bases. CDR3 length: 16 residues. CDR3 region: CASFSPDRVVGNTIYF. CDR3 sequence (DNA): TGTGCCAGCTTTAGTCCGGACAGGGTCGTCGGAAACACCATATATTTT.

A few counts support this clonotype. This chain joins TRBV29-1 and TRBJ2-7, with TRBD2 matching 10 bases. The CDR3 length is 15 residues. The junction had 3 bases not matched to a gene; V was cut back by 1 base and J by 0 bases. Germline-derived CDR1 and CDR2 are SQVTM and ANQGSEA. The CDR3, as DNA: TGCAGCGTTGAAGTCGGACTAGCGGTCTCCTACGAGCAGTACTTC. It specifies CSVEVGLAVSYEQYF.

The CDR3 loop reads CASSHQGIRDSRTGELFF. The CDR3 DNA is TGTGCCAGCAGTCATCAGGGGATTAGGGACAGTCGGACCGGGGAGCTGTTTTTT. The J gene is TRBJ2-2, the V gene TRBV7-9, with 7 bases lining up with TRBD1. The germline CDR1 and CDR2 sequences are SEHNR and FQNEAQ (reference sequence). This CDR3 spans 18 amino acids. Trimming took 6 bases from V and 5 from J; bases not matched to a gene: 18.

The chain employs TRBV27 and TRBJ2-4; the D is unclear. The germline CDR1 and CDR2 sequences are MNHEY and SMNVEV (reference sequence). The CDR3 is made up of 13 amino acids. Between the trimmed V and J ends, which lost 2 bases and 8 bases, there was a span of 10 bases. The CDR3 bases are TGTGCCAGCAGTTTAGGCAGGTGGTACATTCAGTACTTC. It translates to CASSLGRWYIQYF.

The genes are TRBV10-3 and TRBJ2-1; D possibly corresponds to TRBD1 (5 bases). With 2 bases removed from V and 2 bases from J, the gap between germline ends came to 13 bases. Per the germline V gene, CDR1 is ENHRY and CDR2 is SYGVKD. CDR3 length: 16 amino acids. The CDR3 protein is CAISETSRVTYNEQFF. CDR3 in DNA: TGTGCCATCAGTGAGACGAGCAGGGTCACCTACAATGAGCAGTTCTTC.